A selection of T cell receptor beta chains follows, all from one sample in a study of cytomegalovirus exposure and HLA in healthy donors. Produced via immunoSEQ multiplex PCR; TCRdb's table is partial and in-frame only. The data contain a few hundred thousand clones, around four fifths of them singletons. The sequencing input was PBMCs. The receptors were gathered from a woman in her twenties or thirties in good health and CMV-seropositive. Both conserved end residues are part of each CDR3. D genes are given only for firm matches. Size is stated for part of the rows, as once, few or many counts, or as a class when the clone is expanded.

v_call: TRBV28
j_call: TRBJ1-1
clone_size: NA
d_call: TRBD1
cdr3_aa: CASSVPGQGRTEAFF
cdr3_nt: TGTGCCAGCAGTGTCCCGGGACAGGGAAGAACTGAAGCTTTCTTT

v_call: TRBV6-1
j_call: TRBJ2-3
clone_size: NA
d_call: NA
cdr3_aa: CASSVGTSMQYF
cdr3_nt: TGTGCCAGCAGTGTCGGGACCTCCATGCAGTATTTT

v_call: TRBV5-1
j_call: TRBJ2-1
clone_size: NA
d_call: TRBD2
cdr3_aa: CASSVRTSGSSYNEQFF
cdr3_nt: TGCGCCAGCAGCGTACGGACTAGCGGGAGCTCCTACAATGAGCAGTTCTTC

v_call: TRBV6-1
j_call: TRBJ2-1
clone_size: NA
d_call: TRBD1
cdr3_aa: CAIPGTGINEQFF
cdr3_nt: TGTGCCATACCCGGGACAGGGATCAATGAGCAGTTCTTC

v_call: TRBV11-3
j_call: TRBJ2-5
clone_size: NA
d_call: NA
cdr3_aa: CASSSRDQQETQYF
cdr3_nt: TGTGCCAGCAGCTCCCGGGACCAGCAAGAGACCCAGTACTTC

v_call: TRBV30
j_call: TRBJ2-1
clone_size: NA
d_call: TRBD2
cdr3_aa: CAWIHSSGVSYNEQFF
cdr3_nt: TGTGCCTGGATTCACTCTAGCGGGGTCTCCTACAATGAGCAGTTCTTC

v_call: TRBV12-5
j_call: TRBJ2-1
clone_size: NA
d_call: TRBD2
cdr3_aa: CASGLVTQREMNEQFF
cdr3_nt: TGTGCTAGTGGTTTGGTAACCCAGCGGGAGATGAATGAGCAGTTCTTC

v_call: TRBV7-6
j_call: TRBJ2-7
clone_size: NA
d_call: NA
cdr3_aa: CASSSYSGSSYEQYF
cdr3_nt: TGTGCCAGCAGCTCGTATTCAGGGAGCTCCTACGAGCAGTACTTC

v_call: TRBV29-1
j_call: TRBJ2-1
clone_size: NA
d_call: NA
cdr3_aa: CSVLPVSSYNEQFF
cdr3_nt: TGCAGCGTCCTCCCGGTTTCTTCCTACAATGAGCAGTTCTTC

v_call: TRBV7-2
j_call: TRBJ1-2
clone_size: once
d_call: NA
cdr3_aa: CASSPAWTGNHGYTF
cdr3_nt: TGTGCCAGCAGCCCCGCGTGGACGGGAAACCATGGCTACACCTTC

v_call: TRBV27
j_call: TRBJ2-1
clone_size: NA
d_call: TRBD2
cdr3_aa: CASSSFPLAGVYNEQFF
cdr3_nt: TGTGCCAGCAGTTCCTTCCCCCTAGCGGGAGTCTACAATGAGCAGTTCTTC

v_call: TRBV30
j_call: TRBJ1-1
clone_size: few
d_call: TRBD1
cdr3_aa: CASWTGGVTEAFF
cdr3_nt: TGTGCCTCCTGGACAGGTGGGGTCACTGAAGCTTTCTTT

v_call: TRBV10-3
j_call: TRBJ1-4
clone_size: few
d_call: TRBD1
cdr3_aa: CAISGQGDDEKLFF
cdr3_nt: TGTGCCATCTCGGGACAGGGCGACGATGAAAAACTGTTTTTT

v_call: TRBV13
j_call: TRBJ2-3
clone_size: once
d_call: NA
cdr3_aa: CASSPGTEDTQYF
cdr3_nt: TGTGCCAGCAGCCCCGGGACCGAAGATACGCAGTATTTT

v_call: TRBV6-5
j_call: TRBJ1-1
clone_size: once
d_call: NA
cdr3_aa: CASKTGLNTEAFF
cdr3_nt: TGTGCCAGCAAAACGGGACTGAACACTGAAGCTTTCTTT

v_call: TRBV28
j_call: TRBJ1-5
clone_size: NA
d_call: NA
cdr3_aa: CASSLNGGLVHQPQHF
cdr3_nt: TGTGCCAGCAGTTTAAACGGGGGTTTGGTCCATCAGCCCCAGCATTTT

v_call: TRBV9
j_call: TRBJ1-2
clone_size: NA
d_call: TRBD1
cdr3_aa: CASTPGGRDYGYTF
cdr3_nt: TGTGCCAGCACCCCAGGGGGCAGAGACTATGGCTACACCTTC

v_call: TRBV6-5
j_call: TRBJ1-2
clone_size: NA
d_call: NA
cdr3_aa: CASRLRTNYGYTF
cdr3_nt: TGTGCCAGCAGATTAAGAACTAACTATGGCTACACCTTC

v_call: TRBV30
j_call: TRBJ1-4
clone_size: once
d_call: TRBD1
cdr3_aa: CAWSTRTGGFEKLFF
cdr3_nt: TGTGCCTGGAGTACCCGGACAGGGGGTTTCGAAAAACTGTTTTTT

v_call: TRBV9
j_call: TRBJ2-1
clone_size: NA
d_call: TRBD2
cdr3_aa: CASSDSGNSYNEQFF
cdr3_nt: TGTGCCAGCAGCGATAGCGGGAACTCCTACAATGAGCAGTTCTTC

v_call: TRBV6-5
j_call: TRBJ2-1
clone_size: NA
d_call: TRBD2
cdr3_aa: CASSPLSGGYNEQFF
cdr3_nt: TGTGCCAGCAGCCCTTTGAGCGGGGGGTACAATGAGCAGTTCTTC

v_call: TRBV29-1
j_call: TRBJ2-3
clone_size: NA
d_call: TRBD2
cdr3_aa: CSLTQTSGRGDTQYF
cdr3_nt: TGCAGCCTTACCCAGACTAGCGGGAGAGGTGATACGCAGTATTTT

v_call: TRBV5-4
j_call: TRBJ1-1
clone_size: NA
d_call: NA
cdr3_aa: CASSPENTEAFF
cdr3_nt: TGTGCCAGCAGCCCCGAGAACACTGAAGCTTTCTTT

v_call: TRBV4-1
j_call: TRBJ2-6
clone_size: NA
d_call: NA
cdr3_aa: CASNPSLLGDGANVLTF
cdr3_nt: TGCGCCAGCAACCCGTCGCTTTTGGGGGATGGGGCCAACGTCCTGACTTTC

v_call: TRBV5-5
j_call: TRBJ1-2
clone_size: NA
d_call: NA
cdr3_aa: CASSLEAARNYGYTF
cdr3_nt: TGTGCCAGCAGCTTGGAGGCAGCCCGTAACTATGGCTACACCTTC

v_call: TRBV29-1
j_call: TRBJ2-7
clone_size: NA
d_call: NA
cdr3_aa: CSVDEGSGYKQYF
cdr3_nt: TGCAGCGTGGACGAGGGGTCGGGGTACAAGCAGTACTTC

v_call: TRBV30
j_call: TRBJ2-3
clone_size: NA
d_call: TRBD2
cdr3_aa: CAWSAGLAGPGYPDTQYF
cdr3_nt: TGTGCCTGGAGTGCAGGACTAGCGGGTCCGGGGTACCCAGATACGCAGTATTTT

v_call: TRBV6-5
j_call: TRBJ2-3
clone_size: NA
d_call: TRBD1
cdr3_aa: CASSYSGQSSTDTQYF
cdr3_nt: TGTGCCAGCAGTTACTCGGGACAGAGTAGCACAGATACGCAGTATTTT

v_call: TRBV28
j_call: TRBJ2-7
clone_size: NA
d_call: TRBD1
cdr3_aa: CASSVGGAGPYF
cdr3_nt: TGTGCCAGCAGTGTAGGGGGCGCAGGTCCGTACTTC

v_call: TRBV2
j_call: TRBJ2-4
clone_size: NA
d_call: TRBD2
cdr3_aa: CASIGAGEAKNIQYF
cdr3_nt: TGTGCCAGCATAGGCGCGGGAGAGGCCAAAAACATTCAGTACTTC

v_call: TRBV27
j_call: TRBJ1-4
clone_size: NA
d_call: NA
cdr3_aa: CASSLRRTNEKLFF
cdr3_nt: TGTGCCAGCAGTTTAAGGCGTACTAATGAAAAACTGTTTTTT

v_call: TRBV10-3
j_call: TRBJ1-1
clone_size: NA
d_call: NA
cdr3_aa: CAISLNKGNTEAFF
cdr3_nt: TGTGCCATCAGTTTGAATAAGGGTAACACTGAAGCTTTCTTT

v_call: TRBV2
j_call: TRBJ1-2
clone_size: NA
d_call: NA
cdr3_aa: CASSRMLERGGYTF
cdr3_nt: TGTGCCAGCAGCCGGATGTTGGAGCGCGGTGGCTACACCTTC

v_call: TRBV27
j_call: TRBJ2-1
clone_size: NA
d_call: NA
cdr3_aa: CASRLGAHEQFF
cdr3_nt: TGTGCCAGCAGGCTAGGGGCCCATGAGCAGTTCTTC

v_call: TRBV6-5
j_call: TRBJ1-1
clone_size: NA
d_call: TRBD1
cdr3_aa: CASSSNRGGEVTEAFF
cdr3_nt: TGTGCCAGCAGTTCGAACAGGGGGGGGGAAGTCACTGAAGCTTTCTTT

v_call: TRBV5-1
j_call: TRBJ1-1
clone_size: NA
d_call: NA
cdr3_aa: CASSSLTNTEAFF
cdr3_nt: TGCGCCAGCAGCTCCCTGACGAACACTGAAGCTTTCTTT

v_call: TRBV7-3
j_call: TRBJ2-7
clone_size: NA
d_call: TRBD2
cdr3_aa: CASSLTGVAGGDEQYF
cdr3_nt: TGTGCCAGCAGCTTAACGGGAGTAGCGGGAGGGGACGAGCAGTACTTC

v_call: TRBV6-5
j_call: TRBJ1-1
clone_size: NA
d_call: NA
cdr3_aa: CASRANTEAFF
cdr3_nt: TGTGCCAGCAGGGCTAACACTGAAGCTTTCTTT

v_call: TRBV29-1
j_call: TRBJ2-7
clone_size: NA
d_call: TRBD1
cdr3_aa: CSAAGQGHGEQYF
cdr3_nt: TGCAGCGCTGCCGGACAGGGTCACGGCGAGCAGTACTTC

v_call: TRBV7-9
j_call: TRBJ2-3
clone_size: NA
d_call: NA
cdr3_aa: CASSSRTDDTDTQYF
cdr3_nt: TGTGCCAGCAGCTCTCGGACAGATGACACAGATACGCAGTATTTT

v_call: TRBV10-3
j_call: TRBJ2-2
clone_size: NA
d_call: NA
cdr3_aa: CAISDKGPTGELFF
cdr3_nt: TGTGCCATCAGTGATAAGGGACCCACCGGGGAGCTGTTTTTT

v_call: TRBV7-2
j_call: TRBJ2-7
clone_size: few
d_call: TRBD1
cdr3_aa: CASSYPTGGYEQYF
cdr3_nt: TGTGCCAGCAGCTACCCGACAGGGGGCTACGAGCAGTACTTC

v_call: TRBV27
j_call: TRBJ2-3
clone_size: NA
d_call: NA
cdr3_aa: CASSHTDTQYF
cdr3_nt: TGTGCCAGCAGCCACACAGATACGCAGTATTTT

v_call: TRBV29-1
j_call: TRBJ2-1
clone_size: NA
d_call: NA
cdr3_aa: CSVEQGGYNEQFF
cdr3_nt: TGCAGCGTTGAGCAGGGTGGCTACAATGAGCAGTTCTTC

v_call: TRBV5-1
j_call: TRBJ2-7
clone_size: NA
d_call: NA
cdr3_aa: CASRGVGSYEQYF
cdr3_nt: TGCGCCAGCAGAGGGGTGGGTTCCTACGAGCAGTACTTC